The source of this T cell receptor beta chain is a study of a mutant IDH1 vaccine in newly diagnosed glioma. Time point given: week 23, last vaccination. In the vaccine, a single dose held 300 ug of the mutant IDH1 20-mer peptide, along with topical imiquimod. A remark on this clone: What it binds is unknown.

There are 12 residues in the CDR3. Germline V gives CDR1 MGHRA, CDR2 YSYEKL. The ends were cut back, 4 bases at V and 8 bases at J, with 11 bases in the middle. TCRdb keeps only in-frame clones here, not all; method: immunoSEQ multiplex PCR. The sample has approximately 30,000 clones, roughly 80% seen once; the top ten hold approximately 17%. This receptor was taken from a woman between 25 and 40 years old with glioma. This sample comprised PBMCs, obtained from a glioma patient whose treatment included an IDH1 peptide vaccine. The V gene is TRBV4-1, the J gene TRBJ1-1; perhaps TRBD1 as D (5 bases). As DNA, the CDR3 is TGCGCCAGCAGCCCCGACAGTCGCGAAGCTTTCTTT. This sequence encodes CASSPDSREAFF.